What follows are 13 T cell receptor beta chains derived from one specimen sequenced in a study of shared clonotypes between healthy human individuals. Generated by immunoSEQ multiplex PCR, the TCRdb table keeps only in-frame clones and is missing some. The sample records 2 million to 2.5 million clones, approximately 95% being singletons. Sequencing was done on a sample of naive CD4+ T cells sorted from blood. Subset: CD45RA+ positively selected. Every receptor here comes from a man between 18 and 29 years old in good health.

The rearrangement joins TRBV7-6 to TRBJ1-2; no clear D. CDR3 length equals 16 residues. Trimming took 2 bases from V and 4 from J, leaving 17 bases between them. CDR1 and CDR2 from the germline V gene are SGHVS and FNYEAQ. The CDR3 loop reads CASSLHSRGQGYGYTF. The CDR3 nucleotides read TGTGCCAGCAGCTTACATTCCCGGGGTCAAGGCTATGGCTACACCTTC.

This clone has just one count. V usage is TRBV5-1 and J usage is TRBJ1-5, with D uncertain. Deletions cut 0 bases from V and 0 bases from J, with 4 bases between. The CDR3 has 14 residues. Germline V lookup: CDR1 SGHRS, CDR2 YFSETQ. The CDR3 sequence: CASSLDASNQPQHF. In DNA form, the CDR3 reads TGCGCCAGCAGCTTGGATGCTAGCAATCAGCCCCAGCATTTT.

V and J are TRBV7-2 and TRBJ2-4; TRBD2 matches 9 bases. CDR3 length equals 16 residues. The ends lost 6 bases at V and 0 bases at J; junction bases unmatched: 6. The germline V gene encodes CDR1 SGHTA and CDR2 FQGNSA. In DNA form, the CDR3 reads TGTGCCAGCAGTCCTCTAGCGGGACTAGCCAAAAACATTCAGTACTTC. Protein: CASSPLAGLAKNIQYF.

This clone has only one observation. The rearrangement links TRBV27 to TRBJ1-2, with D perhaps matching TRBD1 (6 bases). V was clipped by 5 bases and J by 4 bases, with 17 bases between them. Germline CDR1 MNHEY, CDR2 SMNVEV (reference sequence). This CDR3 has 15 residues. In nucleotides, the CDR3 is TGTGCCAGCAGTCTTAGGCAGGGGATTCGCTATGGCTACACCTTC. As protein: CASSLRQGIRYGYTF.

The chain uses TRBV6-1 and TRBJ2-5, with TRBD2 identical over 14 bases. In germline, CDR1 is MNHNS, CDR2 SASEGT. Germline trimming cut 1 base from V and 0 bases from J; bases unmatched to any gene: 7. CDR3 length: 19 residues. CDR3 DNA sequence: TGTGCCAGCAGTGAAGAGGGACTAGCGGGGGCCCTGTACCAAGAGACCCAGTACTTC. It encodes CASSEEGLAGALYQETQYF.

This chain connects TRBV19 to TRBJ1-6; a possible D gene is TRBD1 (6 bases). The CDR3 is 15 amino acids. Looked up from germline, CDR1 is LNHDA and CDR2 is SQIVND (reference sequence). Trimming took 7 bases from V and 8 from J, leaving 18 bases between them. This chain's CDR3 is CASTEVGQTYSPLHF. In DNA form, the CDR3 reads TGTGCCAGTACAGAAGTCGGACAGACATATTCACCCCTCCACTTT.

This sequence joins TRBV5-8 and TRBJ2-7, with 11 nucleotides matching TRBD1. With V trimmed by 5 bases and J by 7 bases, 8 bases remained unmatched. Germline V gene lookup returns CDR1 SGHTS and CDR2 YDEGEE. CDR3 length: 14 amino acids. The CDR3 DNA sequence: TGTGCCAGCAGACCGGACAGGGGGCGCCGGGAGCAGTACTTC. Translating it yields CASRPDRGRREQYF.

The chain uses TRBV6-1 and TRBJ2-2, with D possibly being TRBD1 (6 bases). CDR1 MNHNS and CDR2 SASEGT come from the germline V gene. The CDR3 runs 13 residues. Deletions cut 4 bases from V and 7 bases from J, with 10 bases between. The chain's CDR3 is CASSAGQIGELFF. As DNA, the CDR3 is TGTGCCAGCAGTGCTGGACAGATCGGGGAGCTGTTTTTT.

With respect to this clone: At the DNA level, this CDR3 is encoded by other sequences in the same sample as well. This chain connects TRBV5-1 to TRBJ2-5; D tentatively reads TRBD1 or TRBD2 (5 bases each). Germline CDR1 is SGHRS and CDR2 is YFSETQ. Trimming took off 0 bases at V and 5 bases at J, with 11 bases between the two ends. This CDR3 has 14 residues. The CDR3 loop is CASSLDGAGETQYF. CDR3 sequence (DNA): TGCGCCAGCAGCTTGGACGGGGCTGGCGAGACCCAGTACTTC.

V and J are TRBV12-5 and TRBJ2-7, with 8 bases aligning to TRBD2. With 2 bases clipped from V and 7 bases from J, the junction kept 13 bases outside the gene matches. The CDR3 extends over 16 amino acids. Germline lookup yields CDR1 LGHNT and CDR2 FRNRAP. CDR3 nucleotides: TGTGCTAGTGGTTTGTACCCGGGACTAGGGAGATGGGAGCAGTACTTC. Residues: CASGLYPGLGRWEQYF.

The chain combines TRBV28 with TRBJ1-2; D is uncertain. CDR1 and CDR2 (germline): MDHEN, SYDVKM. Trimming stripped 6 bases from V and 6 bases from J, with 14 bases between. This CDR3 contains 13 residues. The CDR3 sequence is CASRVRRAHGYTF. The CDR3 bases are TGTGCCAGCAGAGTCAGGAGGGCCCATGGCTACACCTTC.

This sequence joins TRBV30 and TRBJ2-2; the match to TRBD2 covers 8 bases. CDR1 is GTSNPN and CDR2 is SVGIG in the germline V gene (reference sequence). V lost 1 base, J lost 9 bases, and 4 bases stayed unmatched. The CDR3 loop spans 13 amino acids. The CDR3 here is CAWSEAGDRELFF. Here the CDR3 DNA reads TGTGCCTGGAGTGAAGCGGGGGACCGGGAGCTGTTTTTT.

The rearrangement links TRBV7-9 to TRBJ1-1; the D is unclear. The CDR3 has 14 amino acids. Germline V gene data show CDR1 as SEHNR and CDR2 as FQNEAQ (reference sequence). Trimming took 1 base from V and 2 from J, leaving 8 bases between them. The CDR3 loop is CASSLGQINTEAFF. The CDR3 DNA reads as TGTGCCAGCAGCTTAGGGCAGATCAACACTGAAGCTTTCTTT.